The 20 T cell receptor beta chains below all came from one sample that was sequenced in a study of T cell repertoires in cytomegalovirus infection. Each CDR3 protein gets one entry after TCRdb re-called the reads with MiXCR. The data contain about 830,000 distinct CDR3 sequences, roughly 33% of them seen just once; the ten biggest clones take up around 12%. Their target antigens are unknown. The sequencing used cultured CD8+ T cells from PBMCs, collected from culture after CMV antigen stimulation. These receptors were obtained from a human donor in good health (CMV status not recorded). Some clones in this sample may be carry-over from other donors' samples.

The rearrangement links TRBV27 to TRBJ2-7; TRBD2 matches 8 bases. This CDR3 has 18 residues. The germline V gene encodes CDR1 MNHEY and CDR2 SMNVEV (reference sequence). With 3 bases clipped from V and 0 bases from J, the junction kept 13 bases outside the gene matches. For the CDR3, the DNA is TGTGCCAGCAGTTTTAGATCTAGCGGGCGTTCGAGCTCCTACGAGCAGTACGTC. Translated: CASSFRSSGRSSSYEQYV.

This clonotype appeared a few times. The V and J genes are TRBV28 and TRBJ1-4; 7 nucleotides line up with TRBD1. Germline CDR1 reads MDHEN; CDR2 reads SYDVKM. Trimming at V came to 5 bases and at J to 2 bases, leaving 2 bases not matched to a gene. The CDR3 contains 14 residues. CDR3 nucleotide sequence: TGTGCCAGCAGTAAGACAGGGACTAATGAAAAACTGTTTTTT. Its translation is CASSKTGTNEKLFF.

This chain connects TRBV20-1 to TRBJ2-4, with D unclear. CDR3 length: 15 residues. Trimming shortened V by 3 bases and J by 0 bases, and 12 bases separated the two germline ends. CDR1 DFQATT and CDR2 SNEGSKA come from the germline V gene (reference sequence). In DNA, the CDR3 is TGCAGTGCTAGGACACCCTCCCTAGCCAAAAACATTCAGTACTTC. This sequence encodes CSARTPSLAKNIQYF.

The chain uses TRBV25-1 and TRBJ2-7; D not certain. Trimming shortened V by 4 bases and J by 4 bases, and 5 bases separated the two germline ends. Germline values: CDR1 MGHDK, CDR2 SYGVNS. The CDR3 length is 11 residues. CDR3 loop: CASSGRYEQYF. The CDR3 DNA sequence: TGTGCCAGCAGTGGCCGTTACGAGCAGTACTTC.

The chain combines TRBV11-2 with TRBJ2-7; 9 positions match TRBD1. The V gene end was trimmed by 4 bases and the J gene end by 0 bases; junction bases not matched to a gene: 16. This CDR3 comprises 19 residues. Germline CDR1 reads SGHAT; CDR2 reads FQNNGV. The CDR3 DNA reads TGTGCCAGCAGCTCCATCGACAGGGGGTCGATCATAGGCTCCTACGAGCAGTACGTC. It specifies CASSSIDRGSIIGSYEQYV.

This clonotype was seen many times. The chain carries TRBV28 and TRBJ2-3; 9 bases fit TRBD2. This CDR3 is 19 amino acids long. The germline CDR1 and CDR2 sequences are MDHEN and SYDVKM. Trimming cost V 6 bases and J 0 bases; bases outside gene matches: 16. The DNA of the CDR3 is TGTGCCAGCAGCCCTTTGGCCTTGCGCGGGGGGGAAAGCACAGATACGCAGTATTTT. Encoded protein: CASSPLALRGGESTDTQYF.

This chain uses TRBV12-3 or TRBV12-4 with TRBJ2-5, with 16 bases fitting TRBD2. This CDR3 spans 17 amino acids. J was trimmed by 5 bases and V by 6 bases; bases with no gene match: 9. The CDR3 DNA follows: TGTGCCAGCAGATCCGGGACTAGCGGGGGGGCGACGGAGACCCAGTACTTC. Its protein product is CASRSGTSGGATETQYF.

In DNA form, the CDR3 reads TGTGCCACCACGGGCGGGGGTCGAGATACGCAGTATTTT. It encodes CATTGGGRDTQYF. This chain joins TRBV7-2 and TRBJ2-3, with TRBD2 identical over 7 bases. In germline, CDR1 is SGHTA, CDR2 FQGNSA. Trimming removed 10 bases from V and 5 bases from J; junction bases left unmatched: 9. This CDR3 is 13 amino acids long.

V usage is TRBV7-6 and J usage is TRBJ2-5, with 12 bases aligning to TRBD1. The V gene's germline CDR1 is SGHVS and CDR2 FNYEAQ. V gave up 5 bases and J gave up 4 bases; unmatched junction bases: 11. This CDR3 is built from 17 residues. This CDR3 reads CASSLAPGQGARETQYF. In DNA, the CDR3 is TGTGCCAGCAGCCTTGCACCGGGACAGGGGGCGAGAGAGACCCAGTACTTC.

The J gene is TRBJ2-7, the V gene TRBV6-6; D possibly uses TRBD1 or TRBD2 (5 bases each). This CDR3 is 12 amino acids long. Trimming cost V 2 bases and J 5 bases, with 7 bases left between them. Germline CDR1 reads MNHNY; CDR2 reads SVGAGI (reference sequence). The CDR3 DNA follows: TGTGCCAGCAGTTACGGGGGTCACGAGCAGTACGTC. Its translation is CASSYGGHEQYV.

This chain links TRBV19 with TRBJ1-1; D may be TRBD1 (6 bases). This CDR3 has 14 residues. CDR1 LNHDA and CDR2 SQIVND come from the germline V gene (reference sequence). The V end was cut by 9 bases, the J end by 1 base, with 15 bases between. Here the CDR3 DNA reads TGTGCCAGCACCATTTCAGGGGCGAACACTGAAGCTTTCTTT. Protein sequence: CASTISGANTEAFF.

This clonotype came up a few times. J is TRBJ1-3 and V is TRBV4-1; weak D call: TRBD1 (6 bases). The CDR3 is made up of 15 amino acids. CDR1 and CDR2 (germline): MGHRA, YSYEKL. Trimming stripped 4 bases from V and 2 bases from J, with 12 bases between. The CDR3, as DNA: TGCGCCAGCAGCCCTTTTTGGGACACTGGAAACACCATATATTTT. It codes for CASSPFWDTGNTIYF.

The chain has TRBV5-1 and TRBJ1-2, with D perhaps matching TRBD1 (5 bases). With 0 bases removed from V and 0 bases from J, the gap between germline ends came to 9 bases. The CDR3 totals 15 residues. Per the germline V gene, CDR1 is SGHRS and CDR2 is YFSETQ. The CDR3 loop reads CASSLGRQTNYGYTF. Here the CDR3 DNA reads TGCGCCAGCAGCTTGGGCCGACAGACTAACTATGGCTACACCTTC.

The chain couples TRBV6-5 to TRBJ1-2; perhaps TRBD1 as D (5 bases). V was pared by 5 bases and J by 0 bases, with 10 bases between. Germline CDR1 and CDR2: MNHEY and SVGAGI. The CDR3 has 14 residues. The DNA of the CDR3 is TGTGCCAGCAGTGTACAGGAGGCTAACTATGGCTACACCTTC. Translated: CASSVQEANYGYTF.

The chain uses TRBV6-6 and TRBJ2-2, with D possibly being TRBD2 (6 bases). CDR1 and CDR2 (germline): MNHNY, SVGAGI (reference sequence). The CDR3 sequence is 15 residues long. V dropped 5 bases and J dropped 4 bases, with 14 bases sitting between them. The DNA of the CDR3 is TGTGCCAGCAGTGTCGGGAGACACTTCACCGGGGAGCTGTTTTTT. Protein product: CASSVGRHFTGELFF.

This chain joins TRBV10-3 and TRBJ2-7; perhaps TRBD1 as D (6 bases). CDR1 ENHRY and CDR2 SYGVKD come from the germline V gene. The CDR3 is made up of 13 amino acids. The germline V and J ends were trimmed by 5 bases and 1 base, with 9 bases remaining between them. The CDR3 DNA sequence: TGTGCCATCAGTAAGGGACAATCCTACGAGCAGTACTTC. Residues: CAISKGQSYEQYF.

This clonotype was seen a few times. V gene TRBV6-5 combines with J gene TRBJ2-4; 8 positions agree with TRBD1. This CDR3 has 16 residues. V lost 7 bases, J lost 0 bases, and 8 bases stayed unmatched. Germline assignment: CDR1 MNHEY and CDR2 SVGAGI. CDR3 in DNA: TGTGCCAGCACCGAGCGACAGGGGATAGCCAAAAACATTCAGTACTTC. Protein product: CASTERQGIAKNIQYF.

This clonotype was seen repeatedly, ten times or more. The rearrangement uses TRBV6-5 and TRBJ2-3, with 7 bases identical to TRBD1. Per germline, CDR1 MNHEY and CDR2 SVGAGI. V trimming: 10 bases; J trimming: 4 bases; junction bases outside the gene matches: 14. This CDR3 has 15 residues. The chain's CDR3 is CATLVRQGLSDTQYF. CDR3 DNA: TGTGCCACACTCGTTAGACAGGGTCTTTCAGATACGCAGTATTTT.

This clonotype was found a few times. This chain uses TRBV10-3 with TRBJ1-3; 7 bases fit TRBD1. Germline loops: CDR1 ENHRY, CDR2 SYGVKD. This CDR3 region has 13 residues. The V and J ends lost 8 bases and 7 bases, in that order; junction bases with no gene match: 8. CDR3 region: CAIGEGALNTIYF. In DNA, the CDR3 is TGTGCCATCGGGGAGGGGGCCTTGAACACCATATATTTT.

This clonotype has more than one count but fewer than ten. J is TRBJ2-2 and V is TRBV12-3 or TRBV12-4; maybe TRBD2 (5 bases). This CDR3 is built from 15 residues. V was pared by 6 bases and J by 6 bases, with 17 bases between. The CDR3 sequence: CASSPSDEDSGELFF. The CDR3 bases are TGTGCCAGCAGCCCAAGCGATGAGGACTCCGGGGAGCTGTTTTTT.